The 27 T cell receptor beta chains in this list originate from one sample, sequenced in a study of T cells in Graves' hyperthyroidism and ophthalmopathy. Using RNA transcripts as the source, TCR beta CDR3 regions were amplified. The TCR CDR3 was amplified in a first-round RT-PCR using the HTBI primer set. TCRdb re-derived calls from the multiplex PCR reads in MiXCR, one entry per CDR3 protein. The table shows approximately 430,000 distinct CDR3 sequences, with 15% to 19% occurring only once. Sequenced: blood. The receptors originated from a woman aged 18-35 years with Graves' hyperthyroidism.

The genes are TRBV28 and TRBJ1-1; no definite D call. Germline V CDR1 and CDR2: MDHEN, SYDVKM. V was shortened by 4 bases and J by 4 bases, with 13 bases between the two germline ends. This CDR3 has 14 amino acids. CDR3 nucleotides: TGTGCCAGCAGTTGGGCCCGACATCGCACTGAAGCTTTCTTT. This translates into CASSWARHRTEAFF.

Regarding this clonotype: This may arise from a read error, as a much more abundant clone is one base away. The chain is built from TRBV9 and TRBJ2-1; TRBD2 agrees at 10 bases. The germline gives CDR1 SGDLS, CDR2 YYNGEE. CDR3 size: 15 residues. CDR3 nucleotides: TGTGCCAGCAGCAAGACTAGCGGGTGGGGCAATGAGCGGTTCTTC. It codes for CASSKTSGWGNERFF. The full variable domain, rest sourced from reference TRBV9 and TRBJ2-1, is DSGVTQTPKHLITATGQRVTLRCSPRSGDLSVYWYQQSLDQGLQFLIQYYNGEERAKGNILERFSAQQFPDLHSELNLSSLELGDSALYFCASSKTSGWGNERFFGPGTRLTVL.

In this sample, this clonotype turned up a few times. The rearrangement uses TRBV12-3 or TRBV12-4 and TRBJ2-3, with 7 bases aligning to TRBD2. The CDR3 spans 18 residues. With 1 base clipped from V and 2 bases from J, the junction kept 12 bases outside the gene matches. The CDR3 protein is CASSLGFSALATTDTQYF. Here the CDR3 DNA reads TGTGCCAGCAGTTTAGGCTTTTCGGCACTAGCGACCACAGATACGCAGTATTTT.

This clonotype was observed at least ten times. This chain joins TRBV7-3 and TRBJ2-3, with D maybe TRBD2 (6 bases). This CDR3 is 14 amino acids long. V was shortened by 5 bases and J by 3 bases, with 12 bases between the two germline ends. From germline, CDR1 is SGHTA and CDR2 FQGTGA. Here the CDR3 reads CASSKGLLTDTQYF. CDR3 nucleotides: TGTGCCAGCAGCAAGGGACTCCTAACAGATACGCAGTATTTT.

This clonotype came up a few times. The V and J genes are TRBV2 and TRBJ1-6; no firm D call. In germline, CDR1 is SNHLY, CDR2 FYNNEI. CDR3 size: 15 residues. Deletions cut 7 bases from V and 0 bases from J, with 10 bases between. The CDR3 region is CASKGESSYNSPLHF. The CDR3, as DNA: TGTGCCAGCAAAGGAGAGAGCTCCTATAATTCACCCCTCCACTTT.

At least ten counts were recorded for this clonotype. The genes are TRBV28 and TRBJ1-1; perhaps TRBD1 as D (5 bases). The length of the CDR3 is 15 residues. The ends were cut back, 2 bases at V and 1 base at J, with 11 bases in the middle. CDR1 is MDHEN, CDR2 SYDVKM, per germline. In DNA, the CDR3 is TGTGCCAGCAGTTTACTGGGGCACGAGAACACTGAAGCTTTCTTT. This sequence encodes CASSLLGHENTEAFF.

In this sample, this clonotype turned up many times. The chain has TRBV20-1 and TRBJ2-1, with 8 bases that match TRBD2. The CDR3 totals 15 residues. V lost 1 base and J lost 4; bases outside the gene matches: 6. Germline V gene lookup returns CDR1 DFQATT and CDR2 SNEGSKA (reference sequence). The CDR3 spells CSARAAGGRYNEQFF. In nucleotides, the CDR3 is TGCAGTGCTAGAGCGGCGGGAGGCAGATACAATGAGCAGTTCTTC.

CDR3 protein: CATRPGQKTTNEKLFF. DNA for the CDR3: TGTGCCACCAGGCCGGGACAGAAAACAACTAATGAAAAACTGTTTTTT. This chain connects TRBV15 to TRBJ1-4; 7 nucleotides agree with TRBD1. CDR1 LNHNV and CDR2 YYDKDF come from the germline V gene (reference sequence). CDR3 size: 16 residues. The V gene end was trimmed by 6 bases and the J gene end by 0 bases; junction bases not matched to a gene: 7.

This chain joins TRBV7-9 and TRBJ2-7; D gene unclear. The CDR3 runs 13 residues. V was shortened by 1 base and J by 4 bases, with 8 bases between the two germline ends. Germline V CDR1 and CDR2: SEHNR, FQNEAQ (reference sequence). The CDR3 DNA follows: TGTGCCAGCAGCTTAGAGGTCTCTTACGAGCAGTACTTC. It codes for CASSLEVSYEQYF.

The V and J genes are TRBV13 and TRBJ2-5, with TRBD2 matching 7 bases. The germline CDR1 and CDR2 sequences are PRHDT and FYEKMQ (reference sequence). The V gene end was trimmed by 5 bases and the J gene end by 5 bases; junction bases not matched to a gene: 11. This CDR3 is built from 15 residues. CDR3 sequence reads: CASSREGTTLETQYF. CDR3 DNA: TGTGCCAGCAGCCGAGAGGGGACTACACTGGAGACCCAGTACTTC.

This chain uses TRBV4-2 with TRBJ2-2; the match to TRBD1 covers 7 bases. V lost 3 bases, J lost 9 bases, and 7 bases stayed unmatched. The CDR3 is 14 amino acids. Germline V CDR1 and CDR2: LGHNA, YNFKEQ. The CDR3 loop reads CASSQVVGGRELFF. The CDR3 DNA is TGTGCCAGCAGCCAGGTCGTAGGGGGCAGGGAGCTGTTTTTT.

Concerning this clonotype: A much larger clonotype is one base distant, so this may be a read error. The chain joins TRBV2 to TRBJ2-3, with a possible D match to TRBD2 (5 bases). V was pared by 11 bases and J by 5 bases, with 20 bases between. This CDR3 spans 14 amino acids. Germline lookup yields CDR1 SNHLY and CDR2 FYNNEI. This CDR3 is CAGRPLGVKDTQYF. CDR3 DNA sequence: TGTGCCGGTAGGCCCCTCGGGGTTAAAGATACGCAGTATTTT.

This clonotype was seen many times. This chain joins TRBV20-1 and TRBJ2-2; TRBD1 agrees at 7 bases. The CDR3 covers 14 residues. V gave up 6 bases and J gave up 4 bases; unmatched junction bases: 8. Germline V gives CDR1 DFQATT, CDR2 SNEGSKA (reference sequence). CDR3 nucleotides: TGCAGTGCCATAGACAGGGCCATCACCGGGGAGCTGTTTTTT. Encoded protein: CSAIDRAITGELFF.

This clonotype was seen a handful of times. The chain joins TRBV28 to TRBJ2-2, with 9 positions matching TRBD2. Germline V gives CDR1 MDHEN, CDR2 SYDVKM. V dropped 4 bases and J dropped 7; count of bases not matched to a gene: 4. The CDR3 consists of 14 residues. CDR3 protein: CASSYSGSGGELFF. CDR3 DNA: TGTGCCAGCAGTTATAGCGGGAGCGGCGGGGAGCTGTTTTTT.

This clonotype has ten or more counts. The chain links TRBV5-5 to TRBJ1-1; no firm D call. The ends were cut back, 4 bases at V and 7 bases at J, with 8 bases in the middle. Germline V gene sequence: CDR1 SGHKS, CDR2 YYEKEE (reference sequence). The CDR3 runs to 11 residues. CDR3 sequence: CASSAKHEAFF. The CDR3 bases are TGTGCCAGCAGCGCAAAGCATGAAGCTTTCTTT.

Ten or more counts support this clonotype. CDR3 sequence: CASSRRDRGIRAFF. The CDR3 nucleotides are TGTGCCAGCAGTAGACGGGACAGGGGGATCAGGGCTTTCTTT. The rearrangement uses TRBV12-3 or TRBV12-4 and TRBJ1-1, with 11 bases identical to TRBD1. Trimming at V came to 5 bases and at J to 11 bases, leaving 10 bases not matched to a gene. The CDR3 totals 14 residues.

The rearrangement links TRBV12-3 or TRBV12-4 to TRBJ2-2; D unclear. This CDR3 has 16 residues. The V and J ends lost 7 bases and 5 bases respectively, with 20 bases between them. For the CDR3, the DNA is TGTGCCAGCATCTCGGGCAGCTCACTGGAAACCGGGGAGCTGTTTTTT. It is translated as CASISGSSLETGELFF.

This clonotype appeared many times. CDR3 coding DNA: TGTGCCAGCAGTATAGGGGGCCAGACTGAAGCTTTCTTT. It yields the protein CASSIGGQTEAFF. V and J are TRBV12-3 or TRBV12-4 and TRBJ1-1, with TRBD1 matching 7 bases. Trimming removed 5 bases from V and 5 bases from J; junction bases left unmatched: 5. CDR3 size: 13 residues.

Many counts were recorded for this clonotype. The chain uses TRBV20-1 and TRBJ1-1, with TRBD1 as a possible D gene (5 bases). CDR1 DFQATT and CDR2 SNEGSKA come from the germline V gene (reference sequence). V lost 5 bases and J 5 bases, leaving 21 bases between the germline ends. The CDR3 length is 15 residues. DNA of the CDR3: TGCAGTGCTCCCCGGTCTGGGGGTATATTTACTGAAGCTTTCTTT. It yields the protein CSAPRSGGIFTEAFF.

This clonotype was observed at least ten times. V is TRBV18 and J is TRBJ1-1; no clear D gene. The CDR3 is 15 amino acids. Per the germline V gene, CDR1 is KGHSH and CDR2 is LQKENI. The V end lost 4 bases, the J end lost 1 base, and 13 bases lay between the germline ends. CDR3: CASSQSRGKNTEAFF. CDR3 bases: TGTGCCAGCTCACAATCACGAGGGAAGAACACTGAAGCTTTCTTT.

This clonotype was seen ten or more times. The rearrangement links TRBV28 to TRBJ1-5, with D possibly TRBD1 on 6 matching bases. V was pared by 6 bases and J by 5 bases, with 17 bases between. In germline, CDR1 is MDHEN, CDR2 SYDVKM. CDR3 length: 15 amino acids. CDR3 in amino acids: CASSIMGQGDQPQHF. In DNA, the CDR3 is TGTGCCAGCAGCATTATGGGACAAGGGGATCAGCCCCAGCATTTT.

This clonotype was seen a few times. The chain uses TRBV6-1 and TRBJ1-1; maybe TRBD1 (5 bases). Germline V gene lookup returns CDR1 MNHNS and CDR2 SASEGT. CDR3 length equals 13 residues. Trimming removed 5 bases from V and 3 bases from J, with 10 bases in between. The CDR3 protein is CASSFGGYTEAFF. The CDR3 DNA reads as TGTGCCAGCAGTTTTGGGGGGTACACTGAAGCTTTCTTT.

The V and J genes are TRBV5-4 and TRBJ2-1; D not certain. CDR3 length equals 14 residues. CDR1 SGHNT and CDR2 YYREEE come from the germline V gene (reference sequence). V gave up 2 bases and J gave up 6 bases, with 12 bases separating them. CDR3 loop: CASSFPPAINEQFF. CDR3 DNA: TGTGCCAGCAGCTTTCCCCCTGCAATCAATGAGCAGTTCTTC.

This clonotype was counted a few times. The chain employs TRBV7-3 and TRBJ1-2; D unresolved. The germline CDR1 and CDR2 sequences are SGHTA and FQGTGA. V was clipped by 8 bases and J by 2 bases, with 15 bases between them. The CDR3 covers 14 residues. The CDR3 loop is CASAPAAENYGYTF. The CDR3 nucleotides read TGTGCCAGCGCACCGGCGGCAGAAAACTATGGCTACACCTTC.

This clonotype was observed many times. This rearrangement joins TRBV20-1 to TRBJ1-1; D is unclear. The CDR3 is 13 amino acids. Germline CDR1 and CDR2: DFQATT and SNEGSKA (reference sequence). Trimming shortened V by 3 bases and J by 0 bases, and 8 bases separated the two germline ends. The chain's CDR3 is CSARRIMNTEAFF. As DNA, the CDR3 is TGCAGTGCTAGGAGAATTATGAACACTGAAGCTTTCTTT.

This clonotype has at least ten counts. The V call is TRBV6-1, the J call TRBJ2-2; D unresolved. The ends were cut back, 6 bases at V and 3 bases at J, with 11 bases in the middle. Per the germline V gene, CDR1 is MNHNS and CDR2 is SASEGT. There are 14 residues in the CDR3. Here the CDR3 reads CASRMTVYTGELFF. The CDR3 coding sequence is TGTGCCAGCAGGATGACGGTTTACACCGGGGAGCTGTTTTTT.

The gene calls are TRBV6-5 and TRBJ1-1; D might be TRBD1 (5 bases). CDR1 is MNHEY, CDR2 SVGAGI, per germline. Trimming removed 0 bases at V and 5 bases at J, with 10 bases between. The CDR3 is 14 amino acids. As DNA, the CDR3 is TGTGCCAGCAGTTACTCGGTTCGGGGGACTGAAGCTTTCTTT. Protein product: CASSYSVRGTEAFF.